This TCR beta chain was documented in a study of T cell responses to AZD1222 COVID-19 vaccine (dated by TCRdb to the early 2020s). About the full investigation: AZD1222 recipients whose second dose came at about 4 weeks and those whose second dose came at about 12 weeks were combined into one group, since spike-specific TCR depth and breadth did not differ between the two schedules. A total of just over 230 trial participants underwent TCR sequencing, of whom some 210 received two doses of AZD1222 and some 25 received two doses of the MenACWY control vaccine. Enrollment into the trials was organized by age into subgroups of 18-55, 56-69 and 70-plus years, and those subgroups contained 148, 28 and 57 TCR-sequenced participants, respectively. Study-wide findings and limitations: Reportedly, close to half of the unique spike-specific TCRs recognized epitopes lying outside the regions that are mutated in the B.1.351 and B.1.1.7 variants. In the small 56-69-year group, the increase in depth fell short of significance, most likely because of low power. Conclusions about previously exposed vaccinees were limited because only 6 or 7 AZD1222 recipients were SARS-CoV-2 seropositive at baseline. Participants were mostly white British and included more females than males, and it was suggested by the authors that clonal diversity may have been underestimated. CD4 TCRs associated with the vaccine covered the entire spike protein, and the dominant responses were in regions 160-218 and 743-854. Because no samples from the day 14 peak response were available, repertoires could be characterized only after the peak T cell response. After two AZD1222 doses, both the breadth and the depth of spike-specific TCRs were significantly higher than at day 0 and than in MenACWY recipients.

In the case of this clone: Its antigen is currently not known. No qualities accompany the bases; no much larger clone lies one base away.

The time point label, read with the paper, signifies: baseline before first vaccination. Samples from vaccinated people were obtained from the UK trials COV001 and COV002, which included a single-blind randomized controlled phase 2/3 trial of AZD1222 (ChAdOx1 nCoV-19) in healthy adults. Trial participant PBMC samples were collected at day 0 and day 28 after the second dose for TCRbeta chain sequencing. The CDR3 regions of human TCRbeta chains were analyzed by immunosequencing. The paper's data handling went like this. Repertoire TCRs were checked for matches against a reference library of SARS-CoV-2-specific TCRs that had been generated using the MIRA antigen-specificity platform. Breadth was defined as the fraction of unique TCRs that were SARS-CoV-2-associated, and depth was defined as the fraction of total T cells that were SARS-CoV-2-associated. Using the MIRA data, each spike-specific TCR was assigned both to the spike region to which the TCR was reactive and to a CD4 or CD8 class. Log10-transformed breadth and depth values were compared by one-way ANOVA with Sidak's multiple comparisons tests. Imported from immuneACCESS, the table was reduced by TCRdb to in-frame sequences with V and J called. These copies leave out some clones; in studies compared against another copy, an unresolved V gene accounts for under half, and the cause of the remainder is not known. That table furnishes V, J and clone size, whereas the DNA furnished D and trimming. This sample comprises 60,000 to 80,000 clones, roughly 90% of them detected only once. The top ten clonotypes cover just under 5% of the sample.

The germline V gene (reference sequence) supplies CDR1 SEHNR and CDR2 FQNEAQ. Here V drops 6 bases and J drops 4 bases, and the junction holds 6 bases not matched to any gene. The CDR3, cysteine through phenylalanine, is 14 amino acids long. This entry keeps only the CDR3 DNA: 42 bases, framed from base 1. This TCR was recovered from an adult in good health. The input for sequencing was peripheral blood, taken on day 0 of AZD1222 vaccination. The sequence is built from TRBV7-9 and TRBJ1-1; the central 9 bases match TRBD1. The CDR3 has the sequence CASSKETGGTEAFF. The DNA sequence reads TGTGCCAGCAGTAAAGAGACAGGGGGCACTGAAGCTTTCTTT.